This T cell receptor (beta chain) was captured by sequencing in a study of blood T cell repertoires in COVID-19. Across the study: Specimens from acute and convalescent COVID-19 originated in the United States, Italy and Spain.

This clone has a handful of counts. Additional DNA sequences in this sample encode the identical CDR3. Profiling relied on immunoSEQ multiplex PCR, and the TCRdb table lists in-frame clones only, not all of them. The data show under 170,000 clones, approximately 83% seen once. V gave up 3 bases and J gave up 7 bases, with 13 bases separating them. Germline CDR1 MDHEN, CDR2 SYDVKM. The CDR3 runs 14 residues. The sequencing sample was made of peripheral blood. This TCR derives from an older man with acute or convalescent COVID-19. The chain employs TRBV28 and TRBJ1-5, with D possibly being TRBD1 (6 bases). The CDR3 spells CASSLYRAGQPQHF. The CDR3 DNA reads as TGTGCCAGCAGTTTGTACAGGGCGGGCCAGCCCCAGCATTTT.